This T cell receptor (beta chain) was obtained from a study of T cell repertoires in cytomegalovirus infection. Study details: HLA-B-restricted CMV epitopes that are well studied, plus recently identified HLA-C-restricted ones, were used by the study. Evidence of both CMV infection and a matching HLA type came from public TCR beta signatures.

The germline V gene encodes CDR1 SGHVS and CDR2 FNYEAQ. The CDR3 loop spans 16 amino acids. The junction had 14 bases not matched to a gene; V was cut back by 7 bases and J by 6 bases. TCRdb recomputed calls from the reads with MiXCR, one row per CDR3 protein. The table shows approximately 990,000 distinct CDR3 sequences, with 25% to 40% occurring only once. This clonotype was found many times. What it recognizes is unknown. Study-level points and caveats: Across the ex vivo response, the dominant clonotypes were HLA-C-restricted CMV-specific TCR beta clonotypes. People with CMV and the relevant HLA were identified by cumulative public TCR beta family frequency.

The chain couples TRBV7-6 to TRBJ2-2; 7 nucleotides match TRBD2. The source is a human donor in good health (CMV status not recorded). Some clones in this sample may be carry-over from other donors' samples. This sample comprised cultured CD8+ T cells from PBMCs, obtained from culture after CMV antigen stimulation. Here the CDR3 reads CASKSKGSSGAGELFF. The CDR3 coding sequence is TGTGCCAGCAAATCAAAGGGATCCAGCGGGGCCGGGGAGCTGTTTTTT.